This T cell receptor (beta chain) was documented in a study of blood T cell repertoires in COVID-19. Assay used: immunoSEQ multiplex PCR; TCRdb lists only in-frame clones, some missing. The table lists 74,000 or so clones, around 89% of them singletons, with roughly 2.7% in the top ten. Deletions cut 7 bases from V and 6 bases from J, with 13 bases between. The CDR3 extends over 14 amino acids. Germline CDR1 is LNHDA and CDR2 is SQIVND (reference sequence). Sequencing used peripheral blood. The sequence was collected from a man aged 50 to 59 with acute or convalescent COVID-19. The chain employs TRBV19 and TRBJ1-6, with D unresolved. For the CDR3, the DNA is TGTGCCAGTACCCAGAGGGAGGGTAATTCACCCCTCCACTTT. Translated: CASTQREGNSPLHF.